The source of this TCR beta chain is a study of control samples from healthy donors and cancer patients. Trimming cost V 1 base and J 8 bases, with 14 bases left between them. Germline V gene data show CDR1 as MDHEN and CDR2 as SYDVKM. The CDR3 spans 14 residues. Using immunoSEQ multiplex PCR, the repertoire was profiled, and TCRdb retains in-frame clones only, with some absent. There are 150,000 to 200,000 clones in the sample; approximately 93% occur only once, and approximately 8% lies in the top ten. The chain joins TRBV28 to TRBJ1-2, with D unclear. The sequencing input was blood. This clonotype was sampled from a middle-aged woman in good health. The CDR3 DNA is TGTGCCAGCAGTTTATCGACCCCCAAAGGCGGCTACACCTTC. Protein: CASSLSTPKGGYTF.